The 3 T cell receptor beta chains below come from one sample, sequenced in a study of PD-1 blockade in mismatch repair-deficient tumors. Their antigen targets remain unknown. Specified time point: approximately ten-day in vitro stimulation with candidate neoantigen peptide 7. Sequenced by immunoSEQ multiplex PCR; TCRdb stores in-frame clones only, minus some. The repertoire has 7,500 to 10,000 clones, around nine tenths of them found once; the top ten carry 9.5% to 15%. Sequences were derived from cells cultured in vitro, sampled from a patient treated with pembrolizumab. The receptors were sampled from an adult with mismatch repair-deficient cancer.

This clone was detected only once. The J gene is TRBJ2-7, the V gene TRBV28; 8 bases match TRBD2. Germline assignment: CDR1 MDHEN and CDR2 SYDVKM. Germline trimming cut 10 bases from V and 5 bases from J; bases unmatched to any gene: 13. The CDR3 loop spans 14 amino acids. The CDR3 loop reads CATRAGGAVDEQYF. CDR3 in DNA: TGTGCCACCCGGGCGGGGGGCGCGGTGGACGAGCAGTACTTC.

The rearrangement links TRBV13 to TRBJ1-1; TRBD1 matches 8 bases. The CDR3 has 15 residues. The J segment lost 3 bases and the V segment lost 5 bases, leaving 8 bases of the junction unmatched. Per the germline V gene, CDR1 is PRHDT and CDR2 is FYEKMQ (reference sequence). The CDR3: CASSQDRVRDTEAFF. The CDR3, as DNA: TGTGCCAGCAGCCAGGACAGGGTCAGGGACACTGAAGCTTTCTTT.

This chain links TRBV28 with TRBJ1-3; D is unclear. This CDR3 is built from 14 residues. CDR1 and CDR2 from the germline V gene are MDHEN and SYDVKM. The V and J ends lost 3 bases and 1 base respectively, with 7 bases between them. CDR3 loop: CASSFPGSGNTIYF. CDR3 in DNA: TGTGCCAGCAGTTTCCCGGGGTCTGGAAACACCATATATTTT.